This T cell receptor (beta chain) stems from a study of OX40 agonist ivuxolimab in advanced cancers. Broader study findings: Both blood CD4+ and CD8+ T cells showed clonal growth by week 6 at 0.1 to 3.0 mg/kg. Also showing low normalized T-cell clonal expansion were some of the nonresponders. The study found among the lowest clonal expansion in partial responders at 0.1-3.0 mg/kg.

The count of this clone is one. Its antigen is as yet unknown. Peripheral blood came from all dose cohorts at three timepoints. Trimming shortened V by 3 bases and J by 3 bases, and 9 bases separated the two germline ends. The CDR3 is 14 amino acids. Germline V gene sequence: CDR1 SGHRS, CDR2 YFSETQ. Assay: immunoSEQ multiplex PCR; the TCRdb copy retains only in-frame clones and omits some. Among 31,000 or so clones listed, around 90% were seen once. This chain joins TRBV5-1 and TRBJ2-2; D may be TRBD1 or TRBD2 (5 bases each). This clonotype originated in an adult with an advanced solid tumor such as melanoma, head and neck, liver or kidney cancer. The sample was CD4+ or CD8+ T cells sorted from blood, taken in a trial of the OX40 agonist ivuxolimab. CDR3 loop: CASSWGRYTGELFF. The DNA for the CDR3 is TGCGCCAGCAGCTGGGGACGGTACACCGGGGAGCTGTTTTTT.